The clone carrying this T cell receptor (beta chain) was counted a single time. Its antigen remains unidentified. The sample comes from a study of T cell responses to AZD1222 COVID-19 vaccine. General observations from the study: Seropositive status at baseline applied to only six AZD1222 recipients. Unmutated variant regions are reportedly targeted by nearly half of spike-specific TCRs. Most donors were white British and more were female, and clonal diversity was possibly underestimated. Spike-specific TCR breadth and depth grew following two AZD1222 doses.

The CDR3 consists of 15 residues. Per the germline V gene, CDR1 is PRHDT and CDR2 is FYEKMQ (reference sequence). V dropped 2 bases and J dropped 4 bases, with 12 bases sitting between them. TCRdb's table, derived via immunoSEQ multiplex PCR, lists solely in-frame clones and lacks some. The profile shows about 190,000 clones, around 87% of them singletons. This TCR was sampled from an adult in good health. The material sequenced was peripheral blood, taken on day 0 of MenACWY control vaccination. The genes are TRBV13 and TRBJ2-1; D is possibly TRBD1 or TRBD2 (5 bases each). The CDR3 sequence: CASSLNRDEYNEQFF. As DNA, the CDR3 is TGTGCCAGCAGCTTAAACCGGGACGAGTACAATGAGCAGTTCTTC. The full variable domain, rest sourced from reference TRBV13 and TRBJ2-1, is AAGVIQSPRHLIKEKRETATLKCYPIPRHDTVYWYQQGPGQDPQFLISFYEKMQSDKGSIPDRFSAQQFSDYHSELNMSSLELGDSALYFCASSLNRDEYNEQFFGPGTRLTVL.